The source of this TCR beta chain is a study of T cells in Graves' hyperthyroidism and ophthalmopathy. It was RNA transcripts that yielded the amplified TCR beta CDR3 regions. A first-round RT-PCR of the TCR CDR3 used the HTBI primer set. TCRdb analysed the multiplex PCR reads with MiXCR anew, one entry per CDR3 protein. The profile shows approximately 380,000 distinct CDR3 sequences, 19% of them singletons. This clonotype was recorded many times. The sample consisted of blood. The sequence came from a woman between 18 and 29 years old with Graves' hyperthyroidism.

In DNA form, the CDR3 reads TGTGCCAGCAGTCCAAAAGGGGGGGGGGCCTACGAGCAGTACTTC. Protein product: CASSPKGGGAYEQYF. J is TRBJ2-7 and V is TRBV12-3 or TRBV12-4; D perhaps matches TRBD2 (7 bases). V lost 5 bases and J 2 bases, leaving 16 bases between the germline ends. There are 15 residues in the CDR3.